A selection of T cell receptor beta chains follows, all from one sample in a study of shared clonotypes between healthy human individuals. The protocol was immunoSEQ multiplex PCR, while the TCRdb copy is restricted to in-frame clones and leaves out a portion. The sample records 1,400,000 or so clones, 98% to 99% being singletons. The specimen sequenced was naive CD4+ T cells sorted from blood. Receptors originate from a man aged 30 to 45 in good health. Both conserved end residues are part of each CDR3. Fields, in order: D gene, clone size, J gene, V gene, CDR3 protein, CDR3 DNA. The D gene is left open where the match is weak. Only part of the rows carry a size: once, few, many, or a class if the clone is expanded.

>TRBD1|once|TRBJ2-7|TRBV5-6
CASSLPDREYEQYF
TGTGCCAGCAGCCTCCCGGACAGGGAGTACGAGCAGTACTTC
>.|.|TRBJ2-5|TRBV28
CASSLIRPQETQYF
TGTGCCAGCAGTTTGATCAGACCTCAAGAGACCCAGTACTTC
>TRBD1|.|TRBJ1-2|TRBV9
CASSLGQGSYGYTF
TGTGCCAGCAGCTTAGGACAGGGTAGCTATGGCTACACCTTC
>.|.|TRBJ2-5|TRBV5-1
CASSLTVGGQETQYF
TGCGCCAGCAGCTTGACCGTGGGGGGCCAAGAGACCCAGTACTTC
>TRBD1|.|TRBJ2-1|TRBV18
CASSTVFRQGKGNEQFF
TGTGCCAGCTCAACTGTTTTTAGACAGGGAAAGGGCAATGAGCAGTTCTTC
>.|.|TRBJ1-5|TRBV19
CASTLRMSGSQPQHF
TGTGCCAGTACCCTCCGTATGTCGGGAAGTCAGCCCCAGCATTTT
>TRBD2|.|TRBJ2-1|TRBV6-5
CASSTLVSGSHEFF
TGTGCCAGCAGTACCTTGGTTAGCGGGAGTCATGAGTTCTTC
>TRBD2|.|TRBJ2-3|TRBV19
CASTVTSGRTDTQYF
TGTGCCAGTACCGTGACTAGCGGGAGGACCGATACGCAGTATTTT
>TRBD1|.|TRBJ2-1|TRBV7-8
CASSIQGYEQFF
TGTGCCAGCAGCATACAGGGGTATGAGCAGTTCTTC
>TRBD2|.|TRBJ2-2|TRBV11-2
CASLGLAGVTGELFF
TGTGCCAGCCTGGGACTAGCGGGAGTAACCGGGGAGCTGTTTTTT
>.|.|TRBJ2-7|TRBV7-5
CVRSSDNYEQYF
TGTGTCAGAAGCTCCGACAACTACGAGCAGTACTTC
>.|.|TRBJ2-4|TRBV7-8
CASSPRVLASKNIQYF
TGTGCCAGCAGCCCCAGGGTCCTCGCCTCCAAAAACATTCAGTACTTC
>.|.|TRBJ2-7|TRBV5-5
CASSLVGSSYEQYF
TGTGCCAGCAGCTTGGTGGGGAGCTCCTACGAGCAGTACTTC
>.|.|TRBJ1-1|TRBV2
CASSELRQFIAFF
TGTGCCAGCAGTGAACTGAGGCAGTTCATAGCTTTCTTT
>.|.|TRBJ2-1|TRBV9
CASSVVGASSYNEQFF
TGTGCCAGCAGCGTAGTGGGGGCGAGCTCCTACAATGAGCAGTTCTTC
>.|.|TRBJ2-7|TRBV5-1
CASSLQSPSYEQYF
TGCGCCAGCAGCTTGCAGTCTCCGAGCTACGAGCAGTACTTC
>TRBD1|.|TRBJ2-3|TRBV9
CASSSQGATDTQYF
TGTGCCAGCAGCTCACAGGGGGCAACAGATACGCAGTATTTT
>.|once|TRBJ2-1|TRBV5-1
CASSPPSVYEQFF
TGCGCCAGCAGCCCTCCTAGTGTCTATGAGCAGTTCTTC
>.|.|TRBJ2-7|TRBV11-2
CASSSPRGHSAEQYF
TGTGCCAGCAGCTCCCCTCGGGGACACTCGGCCGAGCAGTACTTC
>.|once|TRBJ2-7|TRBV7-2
CASSLALVGVSYEQYF
TGTGCCAGCAGCTTAGCGCTGGTGGGAGTGTCCTACGAGCAGTACTTC
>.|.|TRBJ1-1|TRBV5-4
CASSLGGILVGTEAFF
TGTGCCAGCAGCTTGGGGGGAATTTTGGTTGGCACTGAAGCTTTCTTT
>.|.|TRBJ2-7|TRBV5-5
CASSRGLTSYEQYF
TGTGCCAGCAGCCGAGGACTGACGTCCTACGAGCAGTACTTC